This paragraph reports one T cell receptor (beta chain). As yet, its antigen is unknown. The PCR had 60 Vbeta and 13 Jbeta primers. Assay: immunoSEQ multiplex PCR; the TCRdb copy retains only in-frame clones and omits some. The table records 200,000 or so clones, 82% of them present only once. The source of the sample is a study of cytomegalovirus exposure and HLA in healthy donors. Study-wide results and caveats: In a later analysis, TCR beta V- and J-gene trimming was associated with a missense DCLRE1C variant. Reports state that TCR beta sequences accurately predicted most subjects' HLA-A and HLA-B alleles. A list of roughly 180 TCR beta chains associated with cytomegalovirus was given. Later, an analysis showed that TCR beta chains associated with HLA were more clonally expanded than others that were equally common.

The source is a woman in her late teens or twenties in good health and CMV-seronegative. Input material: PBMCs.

The CDR3 reads CASSLPGGRVYGYTF. As DNA, the CDR3 is TGTGCCAGCAGCCTACCCGGGGGGCGCGTCTATGGCTACACCTTC. The V call is TRBV28, the J call TRBJ1-2; perhaps TRBD1 as D (6 bases). Germline V lookup: CDR1 MDHEN, CDR2 SYDVKM. V was pared by 6 bases and J by 4 bases, with 18 bases between. The CDR3 length is 15 residues.